The 12 T cell receptor beta chains reported below all come from one sample, sequenced in a study of regulatory T cells in long-lasting Graves disease. Stated time point: newly diagnosed GD, antithyroid drugs for less than 3 months. The TCR library was made from RNA that had been extracted from PBMCs in TRIzol. In building TCR beta libraries, iRepertoire HTBI primers were used together with Arm-PCR of CDR3 regions. TCRdb used MiXCR to reprocess the multiplex PCR reads, holding one entry per CDR3 protein. The sample yields more than 300,000 distinct CDR3 sequences, approximately 12% seen once. The sample was also reused in another study, on T cells in Graves' hyperthyroidism and ophthalmopathy.

The sequences come from peripheral blood mononuclear cells (PBMCs), collected at new diagnosis, from a patient treated with antithyroid drugs. The receptors come from a woman younger than 30 with Graves disease.

This clonotype was seen at least ten times. The rearrangement links TRBV12-5 to TRBJ2-6; D ambiguous. The V gene lost 3 bases and the J gene lost 2 bases, with 2 bases spanning the gap. The CDR3 is 13 amino acids. Germline values: CDR1 LGHNT, CDR2 FRNRAP. CDR3 sequence: CASGFAGANVLTF. The CDR3 region has the DNA TGTGCTAGTGGTTTTGCTGGGGCCAACGTCCTGACTTTC.

This clonotype was picked up many times. The chain carries TRBV6-1 and TRBJ1-1; D is possibly TRBD1 (5 bases). The CDR3 covers 10 residues. Germline V gene data show CDR1 as MNHNS and CDR2 as SASEGT. V was trimmed by 8 bases and J by 6 bases, leaving 7 bases between them. This chain's CDR3 is CASGDAEAFF. Written as DNA, the CDR3 is TGTGCCAGCGGGGACGCTGAAGCTTTCTTT.

This clonotype was detected a few times. This chain joins TRBV4-1 and TRBJ1-2, with D tentatively TRBD1 (6 bases). CDR1 and CDR2 from the germline V gene are MGHRA and YSYEKL. Trimming left V 1 base short and J 7 bases short, with 19 bases between. The CDR3 consists of 16 residues. The CDR3 sequence: CASSQVFGRRGGGYTF. DNA of the CDR3: TGCGCCAGCAGCCAAGTCTTCGGACGGAGAGGGGGTGGCTACACCTTC.

This clonotype was seen many times. The chain links TRBV2 to TRBJ2-7, with D uncertain. The ends were cut back, 5 bases at V and 4 bases at J, with 9 bases in the middle. This CDR3 has 12 amino acids. Germline V CDR1 and CDR2: SNHLY, FYNNEI. CDR3 sequence (DNA): TGTGCCAGCAGTTCTGGGCCTTACGAGCAGTACGTC. Encoded protein: CASSSGPYEQYV.

The table lists this clonotype with a few counts. The chain combines TRBV27 with TRBJ1-2; D possibly corresponds to TRBD1 (6 bases). This CDR3 contains 15 residues. V gave up 2 bases and J gave up 5 bases, with 15 bases separating them. Germline assignment: CDR1 MNHEY and CDR2 SMNVEV (reference sequence). The CDR3 reads CASSLGGPGQYGYTF. The CDR3, as DNA: TGTGCCAGCAGTTTAGGCGGGCCTGGACAGTATGGCTACACCTTC.

This clonotype was picked up many times. The chain combines TRBV7-8 with TRBJ1-1; D not resolved. Germline assignment: CDR1 SGHVS and CDR2 FQNEAQ. V was trimmed by 5 bases and J by 1 base, leaving 11 bases between them. The CDR3 has 14 amino acids. DNA of the CDR3: TGTGCCAGCAGCCATCGTGAAGGGAACACTGAAGCTTTCTTT. This sequence encodes CASSHREGNTEAFF.

This clonotype was observed many times. This chain uses TRBV24-1 with TRBJ2-2; D unclear. The CDR3 length is 14 residues. The germline V and J ends were trimmed by 1 base and 8 bases, with 10 bases remaining between them. Germline V gives CDR1 KGHDR, CDR2 SFDVKD. Written as DNA, the CDR3 is TGTGCCACCAGTGATTTCGGTCAGACAGGGGAGCTGTTTTTT. Its protein product is CATSDFGQTGELFF.

Many counts were recorded for this clonotype. V is TRBV2 and J is TRBJ1-1, with 10 nucleotides matching TRBD1. Per the germline V gene, CDR1 is SNHLY and CDR2 is FYNNEI. The trim removed 5 bases at V and 5 bases at J, leaving 5 bases unmatched. The CDR3 contains 14 residues. DNA for the CDR3: TGTGCCAGCAGTACGGGACAGGGGTGGACTGAAGCTTTCTTT. Its protein product is CASSTGQGWTEAFF.

This clonotype showed up many times. CDR3 sequence (DNA): TGTGCCAGCAGCTTAGTTGGGCAGATGAACACTGAAGCTTTCTTT. Its translation is CASSLVGQMNTEAFF. V gene TRBV7-2 combines with J gene TRBJ1-1; no definite D call. The germline V gene has CDR1 SGHTA and CDR2 FQGNSA. This CDR3 has 15 residues. V was pared by 1 base and J by 0 bases, with 9 bases between.

The chain combines TRBV20-1 with TRBJ2-7, with 8 bases that match TRBD2. The junction had 7 bases not matched to a gene; V was cut back by 6 bases and J by 3 bases. This CDR3 is built from 13 residues. Germline V CDR1 and CDR2: DFQATT, SNEGSKA (reference sequence). Written as DNA, the CDR3 is TGCAGTGCGAATGTAGCGGGAAGCTACGAGCAGTACTTC. Translating gives CSANVAGSYEQYF.

The chain is built from TRBV19 and TRBJ2-1; tentative D call: TRBD2 (5 bases). Per the germline V gene, CDR1 is LNHDA and CDR2 is SQIVND (reference sequence). With 5 bases removed from V and 8 bases from J, the gap between germline ends came to 19 bases. The CDR3 length is 15 residues. DNA of the CDR3: TGTGCCAGTAGTGCATCAACACTAGGTCTCGATGAGCAGTTCTTC. Its protein product is CASSASTLGLDEQFF.

Many counts were recorded for this clonotype. The V gene is TRBV6-1, the J gene TRBJ2-7; D may be TRBD2 (5 bases). This CDR3 is 14 amino acids long. The germline V and J ends were trimmed by 6 bases and 2 bases, with 14 bases remaining between them. Germline V gene data show CDR1 as MNHNS and CDR2 as SASEGT. CDR3 DNA sequence: TGTGCCAGCAGACCCCCCGGGGTCCCCTACGAGCAGTACTTC. Protein product: CASRPPGVPYEQYF.